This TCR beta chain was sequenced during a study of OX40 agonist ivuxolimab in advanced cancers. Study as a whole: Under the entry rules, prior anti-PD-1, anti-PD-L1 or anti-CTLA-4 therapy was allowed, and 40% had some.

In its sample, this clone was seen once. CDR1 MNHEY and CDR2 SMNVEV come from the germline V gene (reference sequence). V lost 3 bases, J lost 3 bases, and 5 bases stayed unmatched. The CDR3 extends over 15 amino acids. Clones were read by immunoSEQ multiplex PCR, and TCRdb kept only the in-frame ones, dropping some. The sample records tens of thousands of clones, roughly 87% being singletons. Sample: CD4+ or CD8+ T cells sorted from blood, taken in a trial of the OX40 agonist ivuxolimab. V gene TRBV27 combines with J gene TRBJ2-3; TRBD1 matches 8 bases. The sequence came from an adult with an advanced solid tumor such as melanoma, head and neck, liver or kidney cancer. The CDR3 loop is CASSFRDRTTDTQYF. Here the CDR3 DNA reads TGTGCCAGCAGTTTCCGGGACAGGACGACAGATACGCAGTATTTT.